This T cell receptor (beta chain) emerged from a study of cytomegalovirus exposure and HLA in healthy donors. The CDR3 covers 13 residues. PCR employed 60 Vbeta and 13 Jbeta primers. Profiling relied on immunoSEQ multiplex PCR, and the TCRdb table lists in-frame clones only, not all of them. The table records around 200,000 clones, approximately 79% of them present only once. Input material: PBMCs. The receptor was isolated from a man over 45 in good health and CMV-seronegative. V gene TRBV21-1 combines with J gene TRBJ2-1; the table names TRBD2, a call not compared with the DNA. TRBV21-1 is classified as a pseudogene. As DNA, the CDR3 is TGTGCCAGCAGGAGAGCGGGAGACACTGAGCAGTTCTTC. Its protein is CASRRAGDTEQFF.